Presented here are 20 T cell receptor beta chains from one specimen sequenced in a study of shared clonotypes between healthy human individuals. The data were produced by immunoSEQ multiplex PCR, yet TCRdb's version contains in-frame clones alone and is incomplete. Of approximately 1,000,000 clones in the sample, about 84% were seen once. Source material: memory CD4+ T cells from PBMCs. This sample's subset: CD45RA-negative fraction. The source is a man younger than 30 in good health. Some clones in this sample may be carry-over from other donors' samples.

The chain uses TRBV4-3 and TRBJ1-1; no definite D call. Per germline, CDR1 LGHNA and CDR2 YSLEER. The CDR3 has 13 amino acids. Trimming shortened V by 6 bases and J by 3 bases, and 11 bases separated the two germline ends. CDR3 residues: CASRISGYTEAFF. CDR3 nucleotide sequence: TGCGCCAGCAGGATTTCAGGATACACTGAAGCTTTCTTT.

This clone was seen just once. The chain combines TRBV30 with TRBJ2-7, with D perhaps given as TRBD1 or TRBD2 (5 bases each). Germline V gene lookup returns CDR1 GTSNPN and CDR2 SVGIG (reference sequence). The CDR3 totals 15 residues. V was shortened by 2 bases and J by 7 bases, with 21 bases between the two germline ends. CDR3 in amino acids: CAWSREALGEREQYF. CDR3 nucleotide sequence: TGTGCCTGGAGTAGAGAAGCGCTGGGGGAGAGAGAGCAGTACTTC.

As to this clone: In the same sample, other DNA sequences code for this CDR3. This sequence joins TRBV6-6 and TRBJ1-3; D gene unclear. There are 13 residues in the CDR3. CDR1 and CDR2 (germline): MNHNY, SVGAGI (reference sequence). Trimming stripped 2 bases from V and 4 bases from J, with 6 bases between. The CDR3 loop reads CASSYGRGNTIYF. CDR3 sequence (DNA): TGTGCCAGCAGTTACGGCAGGGGAAACACCATATATTTT.

V and J are TRBV14 and TRBJ1-4; D may be TRBD1 (6 bases). Germline CDR1 and CDR2: SGHDN and FVKESK. The CDR3 is 14 residues long. Trimming took 4 bases from V and 8 from J, leaving 14 bases between them. The chain's CDR3 is CASSLVGTREKLFF. The CDR3 DNA reads TGTGCCAGCAGCCTCGTCGGGACACGAGAAAAACTGTTTTTT.

The J gene is TRBJ2-7, the V gene TRBV9; TRBD2 matches at 9 bases. Trimming took 0 bases from V and 5 from J; bases not matched to a gene: 6. CDR1 is SGDLS and CDR2 is YYNGEE in the germline V gene. This CDR3 comprises 15 residues. The CDR3 here is CASSVGGREGNEQYF. CDR3 nucleotide sequence: TGTGCCAGCAGCGTAGGAGGGCGGGAGGGCAACGAGCAGTACTTC.

The chain employs TRBV11-2 and TRBJ2-5, with D perhaps matching TRBD2 (5 bases). The CDR3 consists of 13 residues. From germline, CDR1 is SGHAT and CDR2 FQNNGV. V lost 2 bases and J 5 bases, leaving 9 bases between the germline ends. The CDR3 DNA follows: TGTGCCAGCAGCTTAAGAGGGTCGGAGACCCAGTACTTC. It encodes CASSLRGSETQYF. Drawing the rest from reference TRBV11-2 and TRBJ2-5, the complete variable domain is EAGVAQSPRYKIIEKRQSVAFWCNPISGHATLYWYQQILGQGPKLLIQFQNNGVVDDSQLPKDRFSAERLKGVDSTLKIQPAKLEDSAVYLCASSLRGSETQYFGPGTRLLVL.

This clone has only a few counts. The rearrangement links TRBV14 to TRBJ2-1; 9 bases are shared with TRBD2. Germline values: CDR1 SGHDN, CDR2 FVKESK. The CDR3 consists of 14 residues. The ends lost 3 bases at V and 7 bases at J; junction bases unmatched: 4. The CDR3 loop reads CASSHAGGPNEQFF. The CDR3 DNA reads as TGTGCCAGCAGCCATGCGGGGGGGCCTAATGAGCAGTTCTTC.

A few counts support this clone. The V call is TRBV27, the J call TRBJ1-3; D gene ambiguous. The V gene's germline CDR1 is MNHEY and CDR2 SMNVEV (reference sequence). This CDR3 region has 14 residues. V was pared by 4 bases and J by 0 bases, with 7 bases between. CDR3 nucleotides: TGTGCCAGCAGTTCCCCCAGCTCTGGAAACACCATATATTTT. Encoded protein: CASSSPSSGNTIYF.

The CDR3 DNA sequence: TGTGGACTTGGCCAAGAGACCCAGTACTTC. It codes for CGLGQETQYF. The chain couples TRBV25-1 to TRBJ2-5; the D is unclear. CDR1 and CDR2 from the germline V gene are MGHDK and SYGVNS. The CDR3 length is 10 residues.

The chain employs TRBV19 and TRBJ2-5; D is ambiguous. Germline V gene lookup returns CDR1 LNHDA and CDR2 SQIVND (reference sequence). V shed 1 base and J shed 1 base, with 4 bases lying between them. The CDR3 contains 13 residues. In nucleotides, the CDR3 is TGTGCCAGTAGTATAGGGATCCAAGAGACCCAGTACTTC. Encoded protein: CASSIGIQETQYF.

This clone was detected a few times. The V and J genes are TRBV5-4 and TRBJ1-1; D uncertain. Germline V gene lookup returns CDR1 SGHNT and CDR2 YYREEE (reference sequence). V was cut by 4 bases and J by 3 bases, with 19 bases left in between. CDR3 length: 16 amino acids. CDR3: CASSPPKGRVDTEAFF. In DNA form, the CDR3 reads TGTGCCAGCAGCCCCCCTAAGGGTCGGGTTGACACTGAAGCTTTCTTT.

There are a few counts of this clone. The chain links TRBV10-2 to TRBJ1-1; tentatively, D is TRBD1 (5 bases). The CDR3 consists of 13 residues. Germline CDR1 is WSHSY and CDR2 is SAAADI. V lost 2 bases and J lost 3, with 7 bases in between. CDR3 residues: CASSEQGHTEAFF. CDR3 DNA sequence: TGCGCCAGCAGTGAGCAGGGTCACACTGAAGCTTTCTTT.

The gene calls are TRBV6-1 and TRBJ1-3, with unresolved D. Germline CDR1 reads MNHNS; CDR2 reads SASEGT. The CDR3 is 13 residues long. Trimming pared 7 bases from V and 4 bases from J, leaving 11 bases between. The CDR3 DNA sequence: TGTGCCAGCAACGTCGTCTCGGGAAACACCATATATTTT. Amino acid sequence: CASNVVSGNTIYF.

The chain is built from TRBV11-2 and TRBJ1-2; 9 bases map to TRBD1. CDR1 is SGHAT, CDR2 FQNNGV, per germline. The junction had 6 bases not matched to a gene; V was cut back by 1 base and J by 3 bases. This CDR3 is 16 amino acids long. This CDR3 reads CASSLAGTGRYYGYTF. CDR3 DNA: TGTGCCAGCAGCTTAGCGGGGACAGGGAGGTACTATGGCTACACCTTC.

This chain connects TRBV5-1 to TRBJ1-2; D ambiguous. Germline-derived CDR1 and CDR2 are SGHRS and YFSETQ. V lost 1 base to trimming and J lost 10 bases, with 8 bases between them. There are 11 residues in the CDR3. CDR3 in DNA: TGCGCCAGCAGCTTGACAGTGCTCTACACCTTC. Protein product: CASSLTVLYTF.

The chain recombines TRBV27 with TRBJ2-7; 14 bases match TRBD2. Germline lookup yields CDR1 MNHEY and CDR2 SMNVEV (reference sequence). The V and J ends lost 8 bases and 3 bases, in that order; junction bases with no gene match: 9. CDR3 size: 16 residues. CDR3 sequence: CASRRGTSGSIYEQYF. The CDR3 DNA reads as TGTGCCAGCCGCCGTGGGACTAGCGGGAGTATCTACGAGCAGTACTTC.

This clone was observed a single time. The chain couples TRBV9 to TRBJ2-2; possibly TRBD1 or TRBD2 for D (5 bases each). This CDR3 has 17 residues. From germline, CDR1 is SGDLS and CDR2 YYNGEE. The V end lost 0 bases, the J end lost 7 bases, and 19 bases lay between the germline ends. The CDR3 DNA reads TGTGCCAGCAGCGTAGCAGCACTAGGGACCCAAGGCGGGGAGCTGTTTTTT. This codes for CASSVAALGTQGGELFF.

The genes are TRBV28 and TRBJ2-5, with D possibly TRBD1 on 7 matching bases. Germline loops: CDR1 MDHEN, CDR2 SYDVKM. V was cut by 6 bases and J by 4 bases, with 18 bases left in between. This CDR3 has 15 amino acids. The CDR3 DNA reads TGTGCCAGCAGCTTTCAGGGGGGTGGTAGAGAGACCCAGTACTTC. Its translation: CASSFQGGGRETQYF.

This sequence joins TRBV18 and TRBJ2-2, with 10 bases lining up with TRBD2. CDR3 length: 22 amino acids. The germline gives CDR1 KGHSH, CDR2 LQKENI. Trimming at V came to 6 bases and at J to 0 bases, leaving 22 bases not matched to a gene. Written as DNA, the CDR3 is TGTGCCAGCTCCCATAGAGGACTAGCGGTATCCCTCCGTCTATCGAACACCGGGGAGCTGTTTTTT. Translation: CASSHRGLAVSLRLSNTGELFF.

The gene calls are TRBV7-2 and TRBJ2-7; the D gene is possibly TRBD2 (6 bases). The ends were cut back, 4 bases at V and 6 bases at J, with 22 bases in the middle. Germline V lookup: CDR1 SGHTA, CDR2 FQGNSA. The CDR3 has 16 residues. The CDR3, as DNA: TGTGCCAGCAGCTCCTCACCGGACCCCGGGAGATCCGAGCAGTACTTC. Its protein is CASSSSPDPGRSEQYF.